This record covers a single TCR beta chain. Germline lookup yields CDR1 SGDLS and CDR2 YYNGEE. The CDR3 is made up of 16 amino acids. The study made its TRB cDNA libraries by 5' RACE, adding UMI labels. TCRdb re-called the 5' RACE reads and shows each CDR3 protein once, DNA omitted. The listing records 150,000 or so distinct CDR3 sequences. The entry originates in a study of CXCR3-negative and CXCR3-positive naive CD8 T cells. The source of this sequence is a human donor in good health. Some clones in this sample may be carry-over from other donors' samples. V is TRBV9 and J is TRBJ2-7; TCRdb selects TRBD1, and the lack of DNA leaves this call unchecked. The sample comprised naive CXCR3- CD8+ T cells from blood. The sample's subset: CD45RO-CCR7+CD27+CD95- naive CD8+ T cells lacking CXCR3 (TNR3-). The CDR3 spells CASSVAPGTKIYEQYF.